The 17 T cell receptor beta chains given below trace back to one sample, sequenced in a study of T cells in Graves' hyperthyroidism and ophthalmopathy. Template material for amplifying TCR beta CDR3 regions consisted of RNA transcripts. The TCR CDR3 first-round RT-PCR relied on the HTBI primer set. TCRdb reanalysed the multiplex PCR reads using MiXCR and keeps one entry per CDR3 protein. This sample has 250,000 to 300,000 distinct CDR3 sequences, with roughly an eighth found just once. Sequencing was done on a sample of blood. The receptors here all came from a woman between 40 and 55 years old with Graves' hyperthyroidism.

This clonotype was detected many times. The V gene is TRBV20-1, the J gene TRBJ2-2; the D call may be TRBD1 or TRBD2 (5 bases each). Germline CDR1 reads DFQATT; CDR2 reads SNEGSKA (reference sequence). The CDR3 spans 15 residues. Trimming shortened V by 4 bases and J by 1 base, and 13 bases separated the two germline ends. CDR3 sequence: CSATPLGENTGELFF. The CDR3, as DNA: TGCAGTGCTACCCCTCTGGGGGAGAACACCGGGGAGCTGTTTTTT.

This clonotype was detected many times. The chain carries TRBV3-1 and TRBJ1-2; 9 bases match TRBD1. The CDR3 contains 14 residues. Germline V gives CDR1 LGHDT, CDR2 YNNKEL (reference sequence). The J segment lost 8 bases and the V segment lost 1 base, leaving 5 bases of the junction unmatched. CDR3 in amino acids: CASSQGRTGVGYTF. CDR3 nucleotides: TGTGCCAGCAGCCAAGGTCGGACAGGGGTCGGCTACACCTTC.

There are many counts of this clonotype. CDR3 DNA: TGTGCCAGCAGAAGGACAGGGGGGACCGGGGAGCTGTTTTTT. Encoded protein: CASRRTGGTGELFF. The chain employs TRBV6-1 and TRBJ2-2, with TRBD1 matching 10 bases. This CDR3 comprises 14 residues. Germline CDR1 MNHNS, CDR2 SASEGT. J was trimmed by 5 bases and V by 6 bases; bases with no gene match: 3.

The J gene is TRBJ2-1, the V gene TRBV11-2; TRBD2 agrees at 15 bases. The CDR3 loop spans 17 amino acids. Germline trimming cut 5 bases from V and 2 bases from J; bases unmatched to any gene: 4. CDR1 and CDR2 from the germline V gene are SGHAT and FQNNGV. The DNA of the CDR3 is TGTGCCAGCAGCCGGACTAGCGGGAGGGCCGCCTACAATGAGCAGTTCTTC. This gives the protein CASSRTSGRAAYNEQFF. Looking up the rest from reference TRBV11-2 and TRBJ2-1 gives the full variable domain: EAGVAQSPRYKIIEKRQSVAFWCNPISGHATLYWYQQILGQGPKLLIQFQNNGVVDDSQLPKDRFSAERLKGVDSTLKIQPAKLEDSAVYLCASSRTSGRAAYNEQFFGPGTRLTVL.

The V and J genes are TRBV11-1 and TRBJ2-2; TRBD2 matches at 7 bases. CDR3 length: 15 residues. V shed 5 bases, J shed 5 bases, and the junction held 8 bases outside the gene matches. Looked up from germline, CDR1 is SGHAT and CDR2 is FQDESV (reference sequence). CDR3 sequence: CASSPNGRRTGELFF. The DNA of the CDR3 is TGTGCCAGCAGCCCCAACGGGAGGAGAACCGGGGAGCTGTTTTTT.

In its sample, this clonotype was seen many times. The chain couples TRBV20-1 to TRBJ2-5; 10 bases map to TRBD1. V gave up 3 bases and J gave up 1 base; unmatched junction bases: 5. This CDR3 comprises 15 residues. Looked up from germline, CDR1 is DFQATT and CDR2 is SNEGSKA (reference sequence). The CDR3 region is CSARLDRGFQETQYF. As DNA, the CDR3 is TGCAGTGCTAGGCTGGACAGGGGGTTCCAAGAGACCCAGTACTTC.

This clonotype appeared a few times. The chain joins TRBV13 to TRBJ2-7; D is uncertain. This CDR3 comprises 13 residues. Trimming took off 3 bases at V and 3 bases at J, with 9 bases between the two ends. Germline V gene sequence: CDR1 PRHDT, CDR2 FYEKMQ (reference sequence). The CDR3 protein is CASSFSGHYEQYF. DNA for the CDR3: TGTGCCAGCAGCTTTTCCGGCCACTACGAGCAGTACTTC.

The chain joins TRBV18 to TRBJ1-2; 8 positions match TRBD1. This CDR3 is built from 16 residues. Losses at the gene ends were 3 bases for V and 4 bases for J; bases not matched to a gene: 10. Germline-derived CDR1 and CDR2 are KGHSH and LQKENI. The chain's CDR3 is CASSPSRGQDLYGYTF. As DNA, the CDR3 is TGTGCCAGCTCACCCTCCCGGGGACAGGACCTCTATGGCTACACCTTC. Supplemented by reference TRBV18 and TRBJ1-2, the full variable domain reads NAGVMQNPRHLVRRRGQEARLRCSPMKGHSHVYWYRQLPEEGLKFMVYLQKENIIDESGMPKERFSAEFPKEGPSILRIQQVVRGDSAAYFCASSPSRGQDLYGYTFGSGTRLTVV.

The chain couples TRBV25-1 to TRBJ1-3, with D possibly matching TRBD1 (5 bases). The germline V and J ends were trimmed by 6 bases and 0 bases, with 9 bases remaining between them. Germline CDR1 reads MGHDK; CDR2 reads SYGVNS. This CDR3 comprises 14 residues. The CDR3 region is CASRQALSGNTIYF. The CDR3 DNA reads TGTGCCAGCAGACAGGCTCTCTCTGGAAACACCATATATTTT.

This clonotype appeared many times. CDR3 sequence (DNA): TGTGCCAGCTCACCACCCGGATCTTCAGATACGCAGTATTTT. Protein product: CASSPPGSSDTQYF. The chain employs TRBV18 and TRBJ2-3; D ambiguous. Trimming pared 0 bases from V and 4 bases from J, leaving 8 bases between. Germline CDR1 and CDR2: KGHSH and LQKENI. The CDR3 runs 14 residues.

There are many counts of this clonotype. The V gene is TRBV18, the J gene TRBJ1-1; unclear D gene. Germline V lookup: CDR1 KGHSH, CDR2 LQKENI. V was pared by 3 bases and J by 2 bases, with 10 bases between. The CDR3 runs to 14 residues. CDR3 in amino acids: CASSPPGVNTEAFF. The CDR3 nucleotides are TGTGCCAGCTCACCCCCGGGTGTAAACACTGAAGCTTTCTTT.

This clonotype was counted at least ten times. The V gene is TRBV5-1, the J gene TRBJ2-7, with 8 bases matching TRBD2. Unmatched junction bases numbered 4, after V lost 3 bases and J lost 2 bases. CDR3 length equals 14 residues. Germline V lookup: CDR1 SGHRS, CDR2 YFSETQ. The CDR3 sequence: CASSSTSGTYEQYF. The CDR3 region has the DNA TGCGCCAGCAGCTCCACTAGCGGAACCTACGAGCAGTACTTC.

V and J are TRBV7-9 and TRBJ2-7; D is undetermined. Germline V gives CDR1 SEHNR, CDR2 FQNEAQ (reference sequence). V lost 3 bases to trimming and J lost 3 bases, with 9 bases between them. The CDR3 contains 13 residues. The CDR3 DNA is TGTGCCAGCAGCTTCGACCTTTTCTACGAGCAGTACTTC. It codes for CASSFDLFYEQYF.

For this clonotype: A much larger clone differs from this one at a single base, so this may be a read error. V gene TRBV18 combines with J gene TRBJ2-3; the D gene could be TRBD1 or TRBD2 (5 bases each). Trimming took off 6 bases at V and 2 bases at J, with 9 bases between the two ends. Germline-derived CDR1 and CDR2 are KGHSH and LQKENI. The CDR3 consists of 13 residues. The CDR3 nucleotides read TGTGCCAGCTCCTGGGACGCCACAGATACGCAGTATTTT. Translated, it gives CASSWDATDTQYF. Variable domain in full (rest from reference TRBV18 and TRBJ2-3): NAGVMQNPRHLVRRRGQEARLRCSPMKGHSHVYWYRQLPEEGLKFMVYLQKENIIDESGMPKERFSAEFPKEGPSILRIQQVVRGDSAAYFCASSWDATDTQYFGPGTRLTVL.

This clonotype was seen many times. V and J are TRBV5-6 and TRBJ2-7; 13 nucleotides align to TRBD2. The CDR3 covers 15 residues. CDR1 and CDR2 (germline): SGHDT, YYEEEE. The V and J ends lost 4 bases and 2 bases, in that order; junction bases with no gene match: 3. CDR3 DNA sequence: TGTGCCAGCAGCCACGGACTAGCGGGGGCCTACGAGCAGTACTTC. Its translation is CASSHGLAGAYEQYF.

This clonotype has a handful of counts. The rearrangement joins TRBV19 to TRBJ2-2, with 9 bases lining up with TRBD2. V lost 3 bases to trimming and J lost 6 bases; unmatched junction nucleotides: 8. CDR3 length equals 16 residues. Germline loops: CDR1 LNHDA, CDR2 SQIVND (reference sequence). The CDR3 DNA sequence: TGTGCCAGTAGTATTCTGGCGGGAGGGCCCCCCGGGGAGCTGTTTTTT. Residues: CASSILAGGPPGELFF.

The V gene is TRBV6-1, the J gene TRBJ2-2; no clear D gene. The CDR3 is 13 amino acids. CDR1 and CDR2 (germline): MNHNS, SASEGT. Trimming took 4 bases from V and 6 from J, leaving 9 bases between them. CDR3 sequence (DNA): TGTGCCAGCAGTGGATCGGAAGCCGGGGAGCTGTTTTTT. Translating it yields CASSGSEAGELFF.